This TCR beta chain was retrieved from a study of OX40 agonist ivuxolimab in advanced cancers. Overall study: Subjects had a mean age of about 65 years, with a range of roughly 20 to 80; more than 70% were male. It was permissible to have had prior anti-PD-1, anti-PD-L1 or anti-CTLA-4 therapy, and less than 45% had some.

As concerns this clone: As yet, its antigen is unknown.

Study results and limitations: Relative to CD4+ cells, CD8+ T cells on average had more expanded clones. Among the lowest levels of clonal expansion were found in partial responders at 0.1-3.0 mg/kg.

The data were produced by immunoSEQ multiplex PCR, yet TCRdb's version contains in-frame clones alone and is incomplete. The repertoire holds about 14,000 clones, with approximately 80% as singletons. CDR1 MNHEY and CDR2 SMNVEV come from the germline V gene (reference sequence). This CDR3 is 14 amino acids long. V lost 4 bases to trimming and J lost 0 bases, with 10 bases between them. Sequencing used CD4+ or CD8+ T cells sorted from blood, obtained in a trial of the OX40 agonist ivuxolimab. V and J are TRBV27 and TRBJ2-7, with D possibly TRBD1 on 5 matching bases. The sequence was collected from an adult with an advanced solid tumor such as melanoma, head and neck, liver or kidney cancer. The CDR3 DNA reads TGTGCCAGCAGTTCCACAGGCGTCTCCTACGAGCAGTACTTC. It yields the protein CASSSTGVSYEQYF.